Detailed here is one TCR beta chain. TCRdb's copy holds only in-frame clones and misses some; the assay was immunoSEQ multiplex PCR. The sample has 90,000 to 150,000 clones; 85% to 90% are singletons. This record belongs to a study of cytomegalovirus exposure and HLA in healthy donors. The overall study: A later analysis reported the 100 to 150 validation repertoires used the same platform as the approximately 660 first-cohort repertoires.

The source of this sequence is a woman under 40 in good health and CMV-seronegative. The sequencing sample was made of PBMCs.

CDR3 DNA sequence: TGTGCCAGTACACATCGGCTAGCGGGGGCAGGGGGTACGCAGTATTTT. Translated, it gives CASTHRLAGAGGTQYF. This chain joins TRBV27 and TRBJ2-3; 10 nucleotides match TRBD2. CDR1 is MNHEY and CDR2 is SMNVEV in the germline V gene (reference sequence). Trimming removed 9 bases from V and 8 bases from J; junction bases left unmatched: 17. The length of the CDR3 is 16 residues.